A single sample gave rise to the 15 T cell receptor beta chains below, sequenced in a study of naive and memory T cell subsets (dated by TCRdb to about 2017). Libraries were constructed by UMI-ligation and nested PCR. The sequencer listed for this sample is Illumina MiSeq. To cover both TRBC1 and TRBC2, the beta constant-region primer consisted of an equimolar mix of two oligonucleotides. Using fastp at Q25 and MiXCR, TCRdb reprocessed the public reads and kept productive beta chains. Rows merge per CDR3 protein into single entries with the most common DNA and genes. Within this sample are 120,000 to 150,000 distinct CDR3 sequences, with about 18% of them counted one time only. The top ten hold approximately 0.15% of the sample. Sequences were obtained from naive CD4+ T cells from blood. Reading the label with the study, this specimen's cell subset or site is: naive T cells, CD45RA high CD27+. These receptors came from a human donor in good health.

V is TRBV28 and J is TRBJ2-7; a possible D gene is TRBD1 (6 bases). The germline V gene encodes CDR1 MDHEN and CDR2 SYDVKM. This CDR3 spans 14 amino acids. V was shortened by 5 bases and J by 3 bases, with 14 bases between the two germline ends. DNA for the CDR3: TGTGCCAGCAGTACCTCGACAGGTAGCTACGAGCAGTACTTC. Protein product: CASSTSTGSYEQYF. The variable domain in full, with the rest retrieved from reference TRBV28 and TRBJ2-7, is DVKVTQSSRYLVKRTGEKVFLECVQDMDHENMFWYRQDPGLGLRLIYFSYDVKMKEKGDIPEGYSVSREKKERFSLILESASTNQTSMYLCASSTSTGSYEQYFGPGTRLTVT.

This clonotype showed up just a few times. V usage is TRBV18 and J usage is TRBJ2-5; possible D gene TRBD2, 5 bases. Germline CDR1 is KGHSH and CDR2 is LQKENI. Trimming left V 5 bases short and J 1 base short, with 14 bases between. The CDR3 runs to 15 residues. The CDR3 DNA follows: TGTGCCAGCTCAGTCCAGGAGGCTCCCCAAGAGACCCAGTACTTC. Encoded protein: CASSVQEAPQETQYF.

The chain joins TRBV7-2 to TRBJ1-5; no firm D call. This CDR3 is 15 amino acids long. V was trimmed by 5 bases and J by 0 bases, leaving 11 bases between them. CDR1 is SGHTA, CDR2 FQGNSA, per germline. The chain's CDR3 is CASSPSPYSNQPQHF. CDR3 sequence (DNA): TGTGCCAGCAGCCCCTCCCCGTATAGCAATCAGCCCCAGCATTTT.

V is TRBV20-1 and J is TRBJ2-4, with TRBD1 as a possible D gene (6 bases). The CDR3 loop spans 14 amino acids. Trimming removed 5 bases from V and 1 base from J, with 12 bases in between. The germline V gene has CDR1 DFQATT and CDR2 SNEGSKA (reference sequence). In DNA, the CDR3 is TGCAGTGCTTCAGGGGCTATGGCCAAAAACATTCAGTACTTC. This sequence encodes CSASGAMAKNIQYF.

The table lists this clonotype with a count of one. The rearrangement uses TRBV7-2 and TRBJ2-1; 8 bases are a match to TRBD2. Looked up from germline, CDR1 is SGHTA and CDR2 is FQGNSA. V dropped 4 bases and J dropped 8; count of bases not matched to a gene: 4. The CDR3 runs 13 residues. The CDR3 bases are TGTGCCAGCAGCTCGACAGCGGGAGATGAGCAGTTCTTC. It codes for CASSSTAGDEQFF.

The table lists this clonotype with a few counts. This chain uses TRBV3-1 with TRBJ1-2; unclear D gene. V was trimmed by 4 bases and J by 4 bases, leaving 16 bases between them. The CDR3 has 15 residues. Germline V lookup: CDR1 LGHDT, CDR2 YNNKEL (reference sequence). CDR3 sequence (DNA): TGTGCCAGCAGCCGCTCGCAGCGTGGCAGCTATGGCTACACCTTC. The encoded protein is CASSRSQRGSYGYTF.

V usage is TRBV6-1 and J usage is TRBJ2-7; the match to TRBD1 covers 8 bases. Per germline, CDR1 MNHNS and CDR2 SASEGT. CDR3 length: 15 amino acids. V lost 5 bases and J lost 3; bases outside the gene matches: 9. CDR3 loop: CASSPGQGSFYEQYF. The CDR3, as DNA: TGTGCCAGCAGTCCCGGACAGGGCTCGTTCTACGAGCAGTACTTC.

The table lists this clonotype with a few counts. V gene TRBV18 combines with J gene TRBJ2-5; 7 positions agree with TRBD1. CDR1 and CDR2 from the germline V gene are KGHSH and LQKENI. The junction had 0 bases not matched to a gene; V was cut back by 2 bases and J by 3 bases. The CDR3 covers 13 residues. The CDR3 reads CASSPGQEETQYF. In DNA form, the CDR3 reads TGTGCCAGCTCACCAGGACAGGAAGAGACCCAGTACTTC.

The table lists this clonotype with a few counts. The chain employs TRBV13 and TRBJ2-7; 16 bases are a match to TRBD2. The CDR3 has 18 amino acids. Germline trimming cut 0 bases from V and 0 bases from J; bases unmatched to any gene: 2. CDR1 PRHDT and CDR2 FYEKMQ come from the germline V gene (reference sequence). In nucleotides, the CDR3 is TGTGCCAGCAGCTTAGGGGGACTAGCGGGAGGGAGCTCCTACGAGCAGTACTTC. It is translated as CASSLGGLAGGSSYEQYF.

This clonotype was detected only a few times. V gene TRBV29-1 combines with J gene TRBJ2-5; 11 bases are a match to TRBD1. Looked up from germline, CDR1 is SQVTM and CDR2 is ANQGSEA. This CDR3 region has 12 residues. After removal of 6 bases from V and 5 bases from J, the junction contained 2 bases not matched to a gene. The CDR3 nucleotides read TGCAGCGTAGGACAGGGGGCCGAGACCCAGTACTTC. The encoded protein is CSVGQGAETQYF.

This clonotype has a handful of counts. The chain uses TRBV12-3 or TRBV12-4 and TRBJ2-3; the D gene could be TRBD1 or TRBD2 (5 bases each). The CDR3 covers 16 residues. V gave up 2 bases and J gave up 6 bases, with 18 bases separating them. The CDR3 nucleotides are TGTGCCAGCAGTTTACGGGGACCAGCCTGGTCCGATACGCAGTATTTT. Amino acids: CASSLRGPAWSDTQYF.

There are a few counts of this clonotype. This rearrangement joins TRBV11-1 to TRBJ1-5; D is uncertain. Germline V gene lookup returns CDR1 SGHAT and CDR2 FQDESV (reference sequence). This CDR3 comprises 15 residues. Trimming took 5 bases from V and 2 from J, leaving 13 bases between them. CDR3 in amino acids: CASSPHGGGNQPQHF. In nucleotides, the CDR3 is TGTGCCAGCAGCCCCCACGGTGGAGGCAATCAGCCCCAGCATTTT.

V usage is TRBV29-1 and J usage is TRBJ1-5, with D tentatively TRBD1 (5 bases). The CDR3 contains 13 residues. Germline V CDR1 and CDR2: SQVTM, ANQGSEA. Trimming removed 4 bases from V and 7 bases from J, with 14 bases in between. The CDR3 here is CSVVGGVGQPQHF. Written as DNA, the CDR3 is TGCAGCGTTGTAGGAGGGGTTGGGCAGCCCCAGCATTTT.

The chain carries TRBV9 and TRBJ2-1, with D tentatively TRBD1 (6 bases). V lost 4 bases to trimming and J lost 10 bases, with 24 bases between them. The germline gives CDR1 SGDLS, CDR2 YYNGEE. The CDR3 runs 16 residues. DNA for the CDR3: TGTGCCAGCAGCTCCACGACAGGCGGCTCTGGATGGGAGCAGTTCTTC. Its protein product is CASSSTTGGSGWEQFF.

The chain joins TRBV7-2 to TRBJ2-2; TRBD2 matches 8 bases. Germline V gene lookup returns CDR1 SGHTA and CDR2 FQGNSA. Trimming took 5 bases from V and 8 from J; bases not matched to a gene: 13. The CDR3 consists of 16 residues. The CDR3 here is CASSLQDLAGSGELFF. The CDR3 DNA follows: TGTGCCAGCAGCCTTCAGGATCTAGCGGGCTCGGGGGAGCTGTTTTTT.